Listed below are T cell receptor beta chains from one sample, sequenced in a study of blood T cells in healthy people across ages. TCRdb analysed the 5' RACE reads with MiXCR anew, one entry per CDR3 protein. This table has about 1.8 million distinct CDR3 sequences, roughly 50% appearing once. Sequencing was carried out using blood. The receptors derive from a woman aged 40-49 years in good health. Each CDR3 is given with its conserved first and last residue. The D gene is left open where the match is weak. Part of the rows lack a size; the others show once, few, many or a class for expanded clones.

D | J | size | length | V | DNA | CDR3
TRBD1 | TRBJ1-1 | - | 15 | TRBV10-3 | TGTGCCATCAGTGACCGACAGGGTATGAACACTGAAGCTTTCTTT | CAISDRQGMNTEAFF
- | TRBJ2-7 | - | 14 | TRBV6-2/TRBV6-3 | TGTGCCAGCAGTTACCTGGGCCACAGGGACGAGCAGTACTTC | CASSYLGHRDEQYF
TRBD1 | TRBJ1-1 | - | 18 | TRBV4-2 | TGTGCCAGCAGCCAAGATCGGGTGGGGACAGGGCTGAACACTGAAGCTTTCTTT | CASSQDRVGTGLNTEAFF
- | TRBJ1-2 | few | 14 | TRBV7-8 | TGTGCCAGCAGCCCCTCGAACGCTAACTATGGCTACACCTTC | CASSPSNANYGYTF
TRBD1 | TRBJ2-5 | - | 15 | TRBV2 | TGTGCCAGCGGCCTAAAACAGGGGGCCAGGGAGACCCAGTACTTC | CASGLKQGARETQYF
TRBD2 | TRBJ2-7 | - | 16 | TRBV4-3 | TGCGCCAGCAGCCAAGATCTAGCGGGGGGGCACTACGAGCAGTACTTC | CASSQDLAGGHYEQYF
- | TRBJ2-3 | - | 15 | TRBV20-1 | TGCAGTGCAGGAGAGGGACTCACAAAAACAGATACGCAGTATTTT | CSAGEGLTKTDTQYF
- | TRBJ2-4 | - | 17 | TRBV7-2 | TGTGCCAGCAGCCCGTCCCCCGGCGCCAACAACCGAAACATTCAGTACTTC | CASSPSPGANNRNIQYF
TRBD2 | TRBJ2-5 | few | 18 | TRBV14 | TGTGCCAGCAGCCCGTCAACTCCCGCGCGGGGGTTCGGTGAGACCCAGTACTTC | CASSPSTPARGFGETQYF
- | TRBJ1-2 | - | 20 | TRBV4-2 | TGTGCCAGCAGTCCAAGACTCGAGGGTCCAGGGGCATATACTAACTATGGCTACACCTTC | CASSPRLEGPGAYTNYGYTF
- | TRBJ2-1 | few | 12 | TRBV12-3/TRBV12-4 | TGTGCCAGTGGAGCAGGGCGGAATGAGCAGTTCTTC | CASGAGRNEQFF